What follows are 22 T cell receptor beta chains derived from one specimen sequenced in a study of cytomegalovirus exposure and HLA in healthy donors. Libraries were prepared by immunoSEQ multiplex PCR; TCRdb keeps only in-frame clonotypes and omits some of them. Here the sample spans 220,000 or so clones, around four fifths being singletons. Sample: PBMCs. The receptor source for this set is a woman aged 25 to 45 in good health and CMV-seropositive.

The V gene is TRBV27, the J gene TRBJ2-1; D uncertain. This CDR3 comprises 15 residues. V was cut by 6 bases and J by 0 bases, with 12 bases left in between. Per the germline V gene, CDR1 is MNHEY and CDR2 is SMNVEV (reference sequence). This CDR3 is CASRMGLSSYNEQFF. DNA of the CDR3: TGTGCCAGCAGGATGGGATTAAGCTCCTACAATGAGCAGTTCTTC.

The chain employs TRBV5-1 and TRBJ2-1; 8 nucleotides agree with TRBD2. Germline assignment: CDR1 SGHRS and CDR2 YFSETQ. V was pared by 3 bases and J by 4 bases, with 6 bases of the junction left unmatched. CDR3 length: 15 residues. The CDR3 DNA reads TGCGCCAGCAGCTGGGGACTAGGTGGGTACAATGAGCAGTTCTTC. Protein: CASSWGLGGYNEQFF.

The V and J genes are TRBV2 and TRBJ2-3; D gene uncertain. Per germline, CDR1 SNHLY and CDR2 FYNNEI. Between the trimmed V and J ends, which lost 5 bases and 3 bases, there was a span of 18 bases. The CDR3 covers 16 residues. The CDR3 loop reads CASSTWTQPGTDTQYF. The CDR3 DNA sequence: TGTGCCAGCAGTACCTGGACCCAACCTGGGACAGATACGCAGTATTTT.

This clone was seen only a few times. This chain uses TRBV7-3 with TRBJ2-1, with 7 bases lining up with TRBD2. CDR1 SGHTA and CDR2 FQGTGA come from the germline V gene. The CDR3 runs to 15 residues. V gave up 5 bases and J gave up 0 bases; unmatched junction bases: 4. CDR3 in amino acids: CASSIASGSYNEQFF. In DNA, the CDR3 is TGTGCCAGCAGCATCGCTAGCGGCTCCTACAATGAGCAGTTCTTC.

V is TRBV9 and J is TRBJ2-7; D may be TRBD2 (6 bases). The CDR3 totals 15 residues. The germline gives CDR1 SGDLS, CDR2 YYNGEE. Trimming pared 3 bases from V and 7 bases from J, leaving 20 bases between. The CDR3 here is CASSATGGMGREQYF. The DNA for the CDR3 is TGTGCCAGCAGCGCAACTGGGGGGATGGGCCGGGAGCAGTACTTC. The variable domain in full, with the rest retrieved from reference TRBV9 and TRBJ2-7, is DSGVTQTPKHLITATGQRVTLRCSPRSGDLSVYWYQQSLDQGLQFLIQYYNGEERAKGNILERFSAQQFPDLHSELNLSSLELGDSALYFCASSATGGMGREQYFGPGTRLTVT.

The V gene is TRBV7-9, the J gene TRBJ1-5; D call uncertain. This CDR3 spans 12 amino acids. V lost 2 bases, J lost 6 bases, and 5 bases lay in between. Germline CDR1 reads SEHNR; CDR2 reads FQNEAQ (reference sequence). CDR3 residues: CASSLMGQPQHF. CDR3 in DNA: TGTGCCAGCAGCTTAATGGGTCAGCCCCAGCATTTT. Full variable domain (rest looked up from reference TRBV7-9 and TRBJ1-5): DTGVSQNPRHKITKRGQNVTFRCDPISEHNRLYWYRQTLGQGPEFLTYFQNEAQLEKSRLLSDRFSAERPKGSFSTLEIQRTEQGDSAMYLCASSLMGQPQHFGDGTRLSIL.

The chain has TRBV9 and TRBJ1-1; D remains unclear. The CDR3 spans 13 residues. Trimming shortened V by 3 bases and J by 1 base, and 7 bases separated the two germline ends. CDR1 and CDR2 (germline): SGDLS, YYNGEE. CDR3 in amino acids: CASSEGTNTEAFF. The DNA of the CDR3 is TGTGCCAGCAGCGAGGGTACGAACACTGAAGCTTTCTTT.

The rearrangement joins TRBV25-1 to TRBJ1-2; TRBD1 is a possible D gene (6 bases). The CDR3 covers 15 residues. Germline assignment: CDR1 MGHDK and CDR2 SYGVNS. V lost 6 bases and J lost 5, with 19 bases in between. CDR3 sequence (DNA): TGTGCCAGCAGGGGGGCCCAGGGGCGGGAATATGGCTACACCTTC. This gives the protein CASRGAQGREYGYTF.

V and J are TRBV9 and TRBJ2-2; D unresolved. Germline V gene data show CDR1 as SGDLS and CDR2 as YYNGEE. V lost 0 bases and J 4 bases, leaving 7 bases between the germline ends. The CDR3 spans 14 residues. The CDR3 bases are TGTGCCAGCAGCGTAGTCGACGCCACCGGGGAGCTGTTTTTT. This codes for CASSVVDATGELFF.

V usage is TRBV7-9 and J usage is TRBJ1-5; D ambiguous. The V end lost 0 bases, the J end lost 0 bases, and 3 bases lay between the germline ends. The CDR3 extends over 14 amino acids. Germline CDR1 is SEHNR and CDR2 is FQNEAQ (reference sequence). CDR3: CASSLASSNQPQHF. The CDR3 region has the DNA TGTGCCAGCAGCTTAGCGAGTAGCAATCAGCCCCAGCATTTT.

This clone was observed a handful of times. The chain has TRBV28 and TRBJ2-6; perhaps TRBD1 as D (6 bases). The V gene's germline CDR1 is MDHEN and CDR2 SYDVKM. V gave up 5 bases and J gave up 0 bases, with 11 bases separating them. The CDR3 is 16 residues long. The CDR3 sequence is CASSPWTDSGANVLTF. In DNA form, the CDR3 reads TGTGCCAGCAGTCCCTGGACAGACTCTGGGGCCAACGTCCTGACTTTC.

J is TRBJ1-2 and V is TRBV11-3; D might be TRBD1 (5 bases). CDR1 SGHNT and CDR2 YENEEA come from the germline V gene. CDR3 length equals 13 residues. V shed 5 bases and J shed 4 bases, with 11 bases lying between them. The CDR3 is CASSPGTTYGYTF. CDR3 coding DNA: TGTGCCAGCAGCCCCGGGACTACCTATGGCTACACCTTC. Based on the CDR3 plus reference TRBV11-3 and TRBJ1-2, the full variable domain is EAGVVQSPRYKIIEKKQPVAFWCNPISGHNTLYWYLQNLGQGPELLIRYENEEAVDDSQLPKDRFSAERLKGVDSTLKIQPAELGDSAVYLCASSPGTTYGYTFGSGTRLTVV.

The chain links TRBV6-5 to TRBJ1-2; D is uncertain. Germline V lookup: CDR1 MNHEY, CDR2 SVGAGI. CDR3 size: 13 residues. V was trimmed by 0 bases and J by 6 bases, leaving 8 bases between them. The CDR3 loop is CASSYSPGHGYTF. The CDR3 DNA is TGTGCCAGCAGTTACTCCCCCGGTCATGGCTACACCTTC.

In nucleotides, the CDR3 is TGTGCCAGCAGCTTAGGTCGTAGCGGCAGTATCGTAGTCTACGAGCAGTACTTC. Translation gives CASSLGRSGSIVVYEQYF. J is TRBJ2-7 and V is TRBV11-3; D perhaps matches TRBD2 (6 bases). The V end was cut by 1 base, the J end by 3 bases, with 22 bases between. Germline CDR1 and CDR2: SGHNT and YENEEA. The CDR3 totals 18 residues. Complete variable domain (other parts from reference TRBV11-3 and TRBJ2-7): EAGVVQSPRYKIIEKKQPVAFWCNPISGHNTLYWYLQNLGQGPELLIRYENEEAVDDSQLPKDRFSAERLKGVDSTLKIQPAELGDSAVYLCASSLGRSGSIVVYEQYFGPGTRLTVT.

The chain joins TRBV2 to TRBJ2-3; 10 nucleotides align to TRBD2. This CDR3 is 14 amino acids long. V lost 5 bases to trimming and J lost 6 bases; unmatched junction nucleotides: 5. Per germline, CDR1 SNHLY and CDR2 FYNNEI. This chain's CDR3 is CASSQREGYDTQYF. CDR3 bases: TGTGCCAGCAGTCAGCGGGAGGGCTACGATACGCAGTATTTT. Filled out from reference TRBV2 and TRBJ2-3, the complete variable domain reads EPEVTQTPSHQVTQMGQEVILRCVPISNHLYFYWYRQILGQKVEFLVSFYNNEISEKSEIFDDQFSVERPDGSNFTLKIRSTKLEDSAMYFCASSQREGYDTQYFGPGTRLTVL.

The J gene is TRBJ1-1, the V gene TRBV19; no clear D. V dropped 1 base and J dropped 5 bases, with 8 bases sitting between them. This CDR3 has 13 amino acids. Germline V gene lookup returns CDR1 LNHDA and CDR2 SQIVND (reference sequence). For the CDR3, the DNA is TGTGCCAGTAGTATAGGCAGTGGTACTGAAGCTTTCTTT. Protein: CASSIGSGTEAFF.

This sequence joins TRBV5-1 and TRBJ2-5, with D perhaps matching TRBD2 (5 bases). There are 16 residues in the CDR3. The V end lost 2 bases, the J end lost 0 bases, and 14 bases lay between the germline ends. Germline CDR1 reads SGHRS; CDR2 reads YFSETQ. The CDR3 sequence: CASSFLSGKDQETQYF. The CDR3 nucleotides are TGCGCCAGCAGCTTCTTATCGGGGAAAGACCAAGAGACCCAGTACTTC.

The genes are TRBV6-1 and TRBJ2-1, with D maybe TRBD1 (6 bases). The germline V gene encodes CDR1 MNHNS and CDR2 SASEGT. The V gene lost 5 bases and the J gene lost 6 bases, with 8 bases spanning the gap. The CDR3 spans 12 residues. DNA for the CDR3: TGTGCCAGCAGTCCACAGGGCAATGAGCAGTTCTTC. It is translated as CASSPQGNEQFF.

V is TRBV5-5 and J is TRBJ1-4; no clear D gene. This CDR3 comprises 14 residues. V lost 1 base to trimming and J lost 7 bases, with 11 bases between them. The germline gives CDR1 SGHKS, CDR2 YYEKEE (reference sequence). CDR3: CASSLSGWGEKLFF. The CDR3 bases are TGTGCCAGCAGCTTGTCGGGCTGGGGTGAAAAACTGTTTTTT.

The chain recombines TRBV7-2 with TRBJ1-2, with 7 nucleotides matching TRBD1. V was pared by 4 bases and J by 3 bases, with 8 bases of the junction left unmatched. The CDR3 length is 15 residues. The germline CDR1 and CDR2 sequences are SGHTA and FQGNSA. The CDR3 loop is CASSSGMGTDYGYTF. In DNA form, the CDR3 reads TGTGCCAGCAGCTCCGGCATGGGGACAGACTATGGCTACACCTTC.

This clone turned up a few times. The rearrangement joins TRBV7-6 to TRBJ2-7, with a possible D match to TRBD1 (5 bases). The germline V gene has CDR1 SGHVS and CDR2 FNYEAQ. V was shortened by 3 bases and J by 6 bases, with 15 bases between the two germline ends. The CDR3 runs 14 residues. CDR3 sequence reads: CASSLFVGAAEQYF. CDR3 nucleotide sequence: TGTGCCAGCAGCTTGTTCGTTGGGGCCGCCGAGCAGTACTTC.

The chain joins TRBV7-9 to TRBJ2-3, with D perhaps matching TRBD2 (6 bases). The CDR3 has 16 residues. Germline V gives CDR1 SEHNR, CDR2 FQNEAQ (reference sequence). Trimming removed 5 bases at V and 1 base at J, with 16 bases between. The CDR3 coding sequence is TGTGCCAGCAGCCCGGAACTAGCACCAGGCACAGATACGCAGTATTTT. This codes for CASSPELAPGTDTQYF.